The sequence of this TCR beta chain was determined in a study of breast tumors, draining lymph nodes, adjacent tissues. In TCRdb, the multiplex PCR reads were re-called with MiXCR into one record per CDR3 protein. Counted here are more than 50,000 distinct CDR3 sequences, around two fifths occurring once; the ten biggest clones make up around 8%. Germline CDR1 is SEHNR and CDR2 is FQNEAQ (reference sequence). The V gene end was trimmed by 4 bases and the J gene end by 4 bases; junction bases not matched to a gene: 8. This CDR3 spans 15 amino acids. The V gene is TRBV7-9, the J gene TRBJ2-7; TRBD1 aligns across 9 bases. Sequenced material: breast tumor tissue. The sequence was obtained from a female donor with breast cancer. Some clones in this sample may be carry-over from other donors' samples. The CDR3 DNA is TGTGCCAGCAGCTCGCCGGGACAGGGTACTTACGAGCAGTACTTC. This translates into CASSSPGQGTYEQYF.